These T cell receptor beta chains were read from a single sample in a study of blood T cells in healthy people across ages. TCRdb reprocessed the 5' RACE reads with MiXCR, giving one entry per CDR3 protein. Of 1.5 million to 2 million distinct CDR3 sequences in the sample, roughly two fifths were seen once. The specimen sequenced was blood. The receptors were gathered from a human donor in good health. Each CDR3 is given with its conserved first and last residue. A D gene is named only where the DNA matches it firmly. A clone size is listed for some rows: how often the clone was seen (once, few, many), or a class if it is expanded.

len: 19; v_gene: TRBV6-2/TRBV6-3; abundance: .; j_gene: TRBJ2-1; d_gene: TRBD2; CDR3nt: TGTGCCAGCAGTTTCCGACAGGGCCCTAGCGGGAGGTCGAGGAATGAGCAGTTCTTC; CDR3aa: CASSFRQGPSGRSRNEQFF
len: 15; v_gene: TRBV7-6; abundance: .; j_gene: TRBJ1-2; d_gene: .; CDR3nt: TGTGCCAGCAGCCTTGCACCCGGATTGACTGATGGCTACACCTTC; CDR3aa: CASSLAPGLTDGYTF
len: 15; v_gene: TRBV28; abundance: .; j_gene: TRBJ2-3; d_gene: .; CDR3nt: TGTGCCAGCAGTCCAAGTGTGGATTACACAGATACGCAGTATTTT; CDR3aa: CASSPSVDYTDTQYF
len: 14; v_gene: TRBV2; abundance: few; j_gene: TRBJ1-5; d_gene: .; CDR3nt: TGTGCCAGCAGAGGGAACAGGGAGAATCAGCCCCAGCATTTT; CDR3aa: CASRGNRENQPQHF
len: 15; v_gene: TRBV3-1; abundance: .; j_gene: TRBJ2-7; d_gene: .; CDR3nt: TGTGCCAGCAGCCAAGGGTCAGGGCCCTCCTACGAGCAGTACTTC; CDR3aa: CASSQGSGPSYEQYF
len: 14; v_gene: TRBV7-2; abundance: once; j_gene: TRBJ2-7; d_gene: .; CDR3nt: TGTGCCAGCAGCGACCGGGACTTCTCCTACGAGCAGTACTTC; CDR3aa: CASSDRDFSYEQYF
len: 15; v_gene: TRBV7-3; abundance: .; j_gene: TRBJ2-1; d_gene: TRBD2; CDR3nt: TGTGCCAGCAGCCCTATAGCGGGGGGGGACAATGAGCAGTTCTTC; CDR3aa: CASSPIAGGDNEQFF
len: 16; v_gene: TRBV14; abundance: .; j_gene: TRBJ1-1; d_gene: .; CDR3nt: TGTGCCAGCAGCCGAGACGTGGGGGCGGCGAACACTGAAGCTTTCTTT; CDR3aa: CASSRDVGAANTEAFF
len: 14; v_gene: TRBV29-1; abundance: .; j_gene: TRBJ1-5; d_gene: .; CDR3nt: TGCAGCGTTGTCGGGGGAAGTGGCAATCAGCCCCAGCATTTT; CDR3aa: CSVVGGSGNQPQHF
len: 13; v_gene: TRBV7-9; abundance: .; j_gene: TRBJ2-5; d_gene: .; CDR3nt: TGTGCCAGCAGCTCTTCGGTCCAGGAGACCCAGTACTTC; CDR3aa: CASSSSVQETQYF
len: 13; v_gene: TRBV6-4; abundance: .; j_gene: TRBJ2-3; d_gene: .; CDR3nt: TGTGCCAGCAGTCCTTCTCTGGGACGTACGCAGTATTTT; CDR3aa: CASSPSLGRTQYF
len: 16; v_gene: TRBV12-3/TRBV12-4; abundance: .; j_gene: TRBJ1-4; d_gene: TRBD1; CDR3nt: TGTGCCAGCAGCTCGCTCCCGACAGGGGTGGGAGAAAAACTGTTTTTT; CDR3aa: CASSSLPTGVGEKLFF
len: 17; v_gene: TRBV5-1; abundance: few; j_gene: TRBJ2-7; d_gene: .; CDR3nt: TGCGCCAGCAGCTTAGGACCCGACCGCCCGAGCTCCTACGAGCAGTACTTC; CDR3aa: CASSLGPDRPSSYEQYF
len: 16; v_gene: TRBV5-1; abundance: .; j_gene: TRBJ2-3; d_gene: TRBD1; CDR3nt: TGCGCCAGCAGCTTGGTCCGGGACAGGGTAACCGATACGCAGTATTTT; CDR3aa: CASSLVRDRVTDTQYF
len: 16; v_gene: TRBV27; abundance: few; j_gene: TRBJ2-7; d_gene: TRBD1; CDR3nt: TGTGCCAGCAGTTTCTTACCGGGACAGACACTTTACGAGCAGTACTTC; CDR3aa: CASSFLPGQTLYEQYF
len: 15; v_gene: TRBV5-5; abundance: .; j_gene: TRBJ2-7; d_gene: .; CDR3nt: TGTGCCAGCAGCTTGGCCGGGGACTGGGTGAGCGAGCAGTACTTC; CDR3aa: CASSLAGDWVSEQYF
len: 12; v_gene: TRBV29-1; abundance: few; j_gene: TRBJ2-4; d_gene: .; CDR3nt: TGCAGCGTTGGGGCGATCCTCAATGAGCAGTACTTC; CDR3aa: CSVGAILNEQYF
len: 12; v_gene: TRBV5-6; abundance: few; j_gene: TRBJ2-1; d_gene: .; CDR3nt: TGTGCCAGCAGTAACACAGGGCGAGAGCAGTTCTTC; CDR3aa: CASSNTGREQFF
len: 13; v_gene: TRBV6-2/TRBV6-3; abundance: few; j_gene: TRBJ1-2; d_gene: .; CDR3nt: TGTGCCAGCAGTTTTCCTGGGATCTATGGCTACACCTTC; CDR3aa: CASSFPGIYGYTF
len: 14; v_gene: TRBV2; abundance: .; j_gene: TRBJ2-1; d_gene: .; CDR3nt: TGTGCCAGCAAGGGCGATAAGGGTTCGAATGAGCAGTTCTTC; CDR3aa: CASKGDKGSNEQFF
len: 13; v_gene: TRBV20-1; abundance: few; j_gene: TRBJ2-7; d_gene: .; CDR3nt: TGCAGTGTTCGGGACCAGATTACTTACGAGCAGTACTTC; CDR3aa: CSVRDQITYEQYF
len: 12; v_gene: TRBV7-2; abundance: .; j_gene: TRBJ1-5; d_gene: .; CDR3nt: TGTGCCAGCAGCAGCCCCGGGAGGGCCCAGCATTTT; CDR3aa: CASSSPGRAQHF
len: 14; v_gene: TRBV4-1; abundance: .; j_gene: TRBJ1-1; d_gene: .; CDR3nt: TGCGCCAGCAGCCACCCAGGGATTACGGCTGAAGCTTTCTTT; CDR3aa: CASSHPGITAEAFF
len: 16; v_gene: TRBV29-1; abundance: .; j_gene: TRBJ2-3; d_gene: TRBD2; CDR3nt: TGCAGCGTTGGGGTTTCCAGCGGGGGGGTCCGCGATACGCAGTATTTT; CDR3aa: CSVGVSSGGVRDTQYF